This T cell receptor (beta chain) is drawn from a study of T cell responses to AZD1222 COVID-19 vaccine. Sequencing was performed with immunoSEQ multiplex PCR; in TCRdb, only in-frame clones are kept and a portion is missing. The sample lists fewer than 150,000 clones, more than 70% occurring once. General study results and limits: Just five to seven people given AZD1222 tested seropositive at baseline.

About this clone: Its antigen is unknown.

The germline V and J ends were trimmed by 4 bases and 5 bases, with 5 bases remaining between them. The CDR3 runs to 10 residues. Germline CDR1 reads SQVTM; CDR2 reads ANQGSEA. The rearrangement uses TRBV29-1 and TRBJ1-2; unclear D gene. Sequencing used peripheral blood, obtained on day 0 of AZD1222 vaccination. This TCR was recovered from an adult in good health. This CDR3 reads CSVGGYGYTF. The CDR3 region has the DNA TGCAGCGTTGGGGGATATGGCTACACCTTC.